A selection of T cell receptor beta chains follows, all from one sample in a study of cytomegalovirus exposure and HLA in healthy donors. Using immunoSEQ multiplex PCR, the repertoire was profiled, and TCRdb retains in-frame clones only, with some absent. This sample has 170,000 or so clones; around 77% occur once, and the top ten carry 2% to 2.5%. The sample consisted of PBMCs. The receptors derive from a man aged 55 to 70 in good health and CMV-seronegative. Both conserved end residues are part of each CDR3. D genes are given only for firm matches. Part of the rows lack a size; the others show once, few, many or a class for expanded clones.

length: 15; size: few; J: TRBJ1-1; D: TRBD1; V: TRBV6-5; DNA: TGTGCCAGCAGTTACTCAAGTGACAGGGGGGCTGAAGCTTTCTTT; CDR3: CASSYSSDRGAEAFF
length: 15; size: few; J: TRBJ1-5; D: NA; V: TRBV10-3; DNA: TGTGCCATCAGTGAGGACGGGATAGGCAATCAGCCCCAGCATTTT; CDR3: CAISEDGIGNQPQHF
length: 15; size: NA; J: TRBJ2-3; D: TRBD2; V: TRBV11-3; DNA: TGTGCCAGCAGCTTCCGGGGAGGGCTTGGAGATACGCAGTATTTT; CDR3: CASSFRGGLGDTQYF
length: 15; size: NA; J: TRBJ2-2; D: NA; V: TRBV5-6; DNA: TGTGCCAGCAGCTTTTACGACAAAAACACCGGGGAGCTGTTTTTT; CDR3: CASSFYDKNTGELFF
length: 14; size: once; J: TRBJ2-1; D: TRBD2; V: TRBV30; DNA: TGTGCCTGGCAAGCGGGAGGGATTTACAATGAGCAGTTCTTC; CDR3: CAWQAGGIYNEQFF
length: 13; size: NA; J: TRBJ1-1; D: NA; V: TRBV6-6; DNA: TGTGCCAGCAATAGGGGGATGAACACTGAAGCTTTCTTT; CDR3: CASNRGMNTEAFF
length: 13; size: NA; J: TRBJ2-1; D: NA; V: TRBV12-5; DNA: TGTGCTAGTGCTACCCCTAATATCAATGAGCAGTTCTTC; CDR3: CASATPNINEQFF
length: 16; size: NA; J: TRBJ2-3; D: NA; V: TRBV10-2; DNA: TGCGCCAGCAGTGAGTCTGGGGGGGGGCCCACAGATACGCAGTATTTT; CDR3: CASSESGGGPTDTQYF
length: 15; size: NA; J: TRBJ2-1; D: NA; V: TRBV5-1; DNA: TGCGCCAGCAGCTTGGAGGGGGTATCCTACAATGAGCAGTTCTTC; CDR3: CASSLEGVSYNEQFF
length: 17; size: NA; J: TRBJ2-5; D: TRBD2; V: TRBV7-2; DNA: TGTGCCAGCAGCTTAGGGGCTAGCGGGAGGGCCGCGGAGACCCAGTACTTC; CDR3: CASSLGASGRAAETQYF
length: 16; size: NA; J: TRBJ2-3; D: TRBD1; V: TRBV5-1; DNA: TGCGCCAGCAGCTTGGTCAGGGGGATCACTCCAGATACGCAGTATTTT; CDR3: CASSLVRGITPDTQYF